Presented here are 26 T cell receptor beta chains from one specimen sequenced in a study of regulatory and conventional T cells in RAG deficiency (dated by TCRdb to the late 2010s). Library preparation was by the immunoSEQ multiplex PCR assay. This immuneACCESS table, as held by TCRdb, lists in-frame sequences with V and J called but not all clones. Of the missing ones, under half trace to an unresolved V gene in checked studies; the others have no known cause. Present in this sample are some 30,000 clones, 89% of which were seen just once. The top ten constitute approximately 13% of the sample. The same specimen was also included in a second study, on regulatory T cells. From that second study: The multiplex PCR used 52 forward TRBV primers and 13 reverse TRBJ primers, with assay-based and computational corrections for amplification bias.

Sequencing was performed on CD8+ T cells sorted from blood. Receptors were obtained from a human donor in good health.

As concerns this clone: Other nucleotide sequences in the sample specify the same CDR3. This chain uses TRBV5-5 with TRBJ1-2; 7 bases agree with TRBD1. V trimming: 0 bases; J trimming: 4 bases; junction bases outside the gene matches: 6. CDR3 size: 15 residues. Germline loops: CDR1 SGHKS, CDR2 YYEKEE (reference sequence). CDR3 protein: CASSLVGTVIYGYTF. The CDR3 DNA reads TGTGCCAGCAGCTTGGTTGGGACAGTGATCTATGGCTACACCTTC.

Only one count was recorded for this clone. Here the CDR3 reads CASSMRTGFGTEAFF. The CDR3 region has the DNA TGTGCCAGTAGTATGCGGACAGGATTCGGCACTGAAGCTTTCTTT. This chain uses TRBV19 with TRBJ1-1, with 7 bases fitting TRBD1. Germline-derived CDR1 and CDR2 are LNHDA and SQIVND (reference sequence). V gave up 3 bases and J gave up 4 bases; unmatched junction bases: 8. The CDR3 spans 15 residues.

This sequence joins TRBV5-4 and TRBJ2-2; 7 bases line up with TRBD2. Germline CDR1 is SGHNT and CDR2 is YYREEE (reference sequence). The CDR3 has 15 amino acids. With V trimmed by 4 bases and J by 1 base, 4 bases remained unmatched. This CDR3 reads CASSPGRENTGELFF. CDR3 bases: TGTGCCAGCAGCCCGGGGAGGGAGAACACCGGGGAGCTGTTTTTT.

This chain joins TRBV21-1 and TRBJ1-6. TRBV21-1 is assigned pseudogene status. The CDR3 totals 15 residues. CDR3 residues: CASSKAGREDSPLHF. CDR3 DNA: TGTGCCAGCAGCAAAGCCGGACGGGAGGATTCACCCCTCCACTTT.

This clone is classed as hyperexpanded. Here the CDR3 DNA reads TGTGCCAGCAGCTTATGGGCGGGGAGGGAGATCGACGAGCAGTACTTC. It yields the protein CASSLWAGREIDEQYF. The chain combines TRBV7-9 with TRBJ2-7; 7 bases match TRBD2. The germline V gene encodes CDR1 SEHNR and CDR2 FQNEAQ (reference sequence). The CDR3 runs 16 residues. After removal of 2 bases from V and 5 bases from J, the junction contained 12 bases not matched to a gene.

The chain recombines TRBV10-2 with TRBJ2-7; 11 nucleotides align to TRBD2. V shed 4 bases and J 1 base; nucleotides not matched to a gene: 0. The germline CDR1 and CDR2 sequences are WSHSY and SAAADI. The CDR3 covers 14 residues. CDR3 sequence reads: CASSGLAGSYEQYF. The DNA of the CDR3 is TGCGCCAGCAGTGGACTAGCGGGGTCCTACGAGCAGTACTTC.

This chain joins TRBV6-1 and TRBJ1-6, with TRBD1 matching over 7 bases. This CDR3 is built from 19 residues. Germline V gene sequence: CDR1 MNHNS, CDR2 SASEGT. After removal of 0 bases from V and 0 bases from J, the junction contained 8 bases not matched to a gene. The CDR3 DNA is TGTGCCAGCAGTGAAGCAGGGGGCGCAGGGGTCTCCTATAATTCACCCCTCCACTTT. It yields the protein CASSEAGGAGVSYNSPLHF.

The chain combines TRBV29-1 with TRBJ2-5, with D perhaps matching TRBD1 (6 bases). The ends were cut back, 4 bases at V and 5 bases at J, with 23 bases in the middle. CDR1 SQVTM and CDR2 ANQGSEA come from the germline V gene. The CDR3 extends over 16 amino acids. CDR3 amino acids: CSVGGVSGVVGETQYF. The CDR3 coding sequence is TGCAGCGTTGGCGGCGTGTCAGGGGTGGTCGGCGAGACCCAGTACTTC.

This chain joins TRBV6-5 and TRBJ1-2; 9 bases map to TRBD1. Germline V CDR1 and CDR2: MNHEY, SVGAGI. The V and J ends lost 8 bases and 2 bases, in that order; junction bases with no gene match: 0. There are 12 residues in the CDR3. The CDR3 sequence: CASGQGNYGYTF. The CDR3 DNA reads TGTGCCAGCGGACAGGGGAACTATGGCTACACCTTC.

The V gene is TRBV27, the J gene TRBJ2-2, with a tentative D call TRBD2 (6 bases). Trimming cost V 4 bases and J 7 bases, with 13 bases left between them. CDR1 is MNHEY, CDR2 SMNVEV, per germline (reference sequence). The CDR3 extends over 14 amino acids. The CDR3 is CASSSGVRFGELFF. Written as DNA, the CDR3 is TGTGCCAGCAGTTCGGGGGTCCGGTTCGGGGAGCTGTTTTTT.

V and J are TRBV4-1 and TRBJ2-7; 9 nucleotides align to TRBD1. This CDR3 has 18 residues. The trim removed 5 bases at V and 3 bases at J, leaving 17 bases unmatched. Germline loops: CDR1 MGHRA, CDR2 YSYEKL. This chain's CDR3 is CASSKTGGGFLSDYEQYF. CDR3 DNA sequence: TGCGCCAGCAGCAAAACAGGGGGCGGGTTTCTGTCGGACTACGAGCAGTACTTC.

The J gene is TRBJ1-1, the V gene TRBV6-1; unclear D gene. This CDR3 has 12 residues. CDR1 and CDR2 from the germline V gene are MNHNS and SASEGT. The germline V and J ends were trimmed by 10 bases and 5 bases, with 14 bases remaining between them. This CDR3 reads CAMGRPGTEAFF. CDR3 nucleotide sequence: TGTGCCATGGGCCGCCCGGGAACTGAAGCTTTCTTT.

The chain is built from TRBV27 and TRBJ2-1, with D unclear. CDR3 length: 14 amino acids. V lost 6 bases, J lost 0 bases, and 9 bases lay in between. Looked up from germline, CDR1 is MNHEY and CDR2 is SMNVEV (reference sequence). In nucleotides, the CDR3 is TGTGCCAGCAGCCACGCAAGCTCCTACAATGAGCAGTTCTTC. Amino acid sequence: CASSHASSYNEQFF.

The CDR3 here is CASSDQGADNPEPNEQFF. In DNA form, the CDR3 reads TGTGCCAGCAGTGATCAAGGGGCGGACAACCCCGAGCCCAATGAGCAGTTCTTC. V gene TRBV2 combines with J gene TRBJ2-1; D might be TRBD1 (5 bases). The CDR3 has 18 amino acids. Trimming stripped 3 bases from V and 6 bases from J, with 24 bases between. Germline assignment: CDR1 SNHLY and CDR2 FYNNEI. Complete variable domain (other parts from reference TRBV2 and TRBJ2-1): EPEVTQTPSHQVTQMGQEVILRCVPISNHLYFYWYRQILGQKVEFLVSFYNNEISEKSEIFDDQFSVERPDGSNFTLKIRSTKLEDSAMYFCASSDQGADNPEPNEQFFGPGTRLTVL.

The sample holds one count of this clone. The chain uses TRBV4-1 and TRBJ1-2; D unresolved. This CDR3 has 15 amino acids. V was shortened by 1 base and J by 0 bases, with 9 bases between the two germline ends. CDR1 is MGHRA and CDR2 is YSYEKL in the germline V gene. CDR3 in amino acids: CASSQVGRTNYGYTF. In DNA form, the CDR3 reads TGCGCCAGCAGCCAAGTCGGCCGGACTAACTATGGCTACACCTTC.

This rearrangement joins TRBV15 to TRBJ2-2, with TRBD1 matching over 9 bases. Germline V lookup: CDR1 LNHNV, CDR2 YYDKDF (reference sequence). V shed 1 base, J shed 4 bases, and the junction held 16 bases outside the gene matches. The CDR3 is 20 residues long. CDR3 sequence reads: CATSRVRDRVVAAGTGELFF. CDR3 nucleotide sequence: TGTGCCACCAGCAGAGTCCGGGACAGGGTCGTGGCGGCGGGCACCGGGGAGCTGTTTTTT.

With respect to this clone: The identical CDR3 is also encoded by other nucleotide sequences in the sample. The genes are TRBV19 and TRBJ2-7, with D perhaps matching TRBD1 (5 bases). This CDR3 contains 15 residues. Between the trimmed V and J ends, which lost 5 bases and 5 bases, there was a span of 19 bases. Germline V gene lookup returns CDR1 LNHDA and CDR2 SQIVND (reference sequence). The CDR3: CASSPAGGASHEQYF. The CDR3 coding sequence is TGTGCCAGTAGTCCCGCCGGTGGGGCTTCCCACGAGCAGTACTTC.

The genes are TRBV19 and TRBJ1-1, with unresolved D. CDR1 and CDR2 from the germline V gene are LNHDA and SQIVND (reference sequence). The CDR3 is made up of 13 amino acids. V lost 5 bases and J lost 0, with 7 bases in between. CDR3: CASSESLNTEAFF. Written as DNA, the CDR3 is TGTGCCAGTAGTGAAAGCTTGAACACTGAAGCTTTCTTT. Full variable domain (outside the CDR3, taken from reference TRBV19 and TRBJ1-1): DGGITQSPKYLFRKEGQNVTLSCEQNLNHDAMYWYRQDPGQGLRLIYYSQIVNDFQKGDIAEGYSVSREKKESFPLTVTSAQKNPTAFYLCASSESLNTEAFFGQGTRLTVV.

V gene TRBV19 combines with J gene TRBJ1-5; no firm D call. The CDR3 consists of 16 residues. Trimming removed 3 bases from V and 0 bases from J, with 12 bases in between. Germline V CDR1 and CDR2: LNHDA, SQIVND (reference sequence). Here the CDR3 reads CASSIRAGVSNQPQHF. The CDR3 DNA sequence: TGTGCCAGTAGTATCCGGGCAGGAGTTAGCAATCAGCCCCAGCATTTT.

This clone was observed a single time. V and J are TRBV6-5 and TRBJ2-5, with a possible D match to TRBD1 (6 bases). The V gene lost 4 bases and the J gene lost 5 bases, with 20 bases spanning the gap. This CDR3 spans 16 amino acids. Looked up from germline, CDR1 is MNHEY and CDR2 is SVGAGI. Written as DNA, the CDR3 is TGTGCCAGCAGTTCCCTACCGGGACAAATCCACGAGACCCAGTACTTC. Amino acid sequence: CASSSLPGQIHETQYF.

The chain carries TRBV6-1 and TRBJ2-1; possibly TRBD2 for D (5 bases). V gave up 1 base and J gave up 0 bases, with 13 bases separating them. Germline V gene sequence: CDR1 MNHNS, CDR2 SASEGT. The CDR3 extends over 17 amino acids. Here the CDR3 reads CASSEDTAVSSYNEQFF. DNA for the CDR3: TGTGCCAGCAGTGAAGATACAGCGGTTAGCTCCTACAATGAGCAGTTCTTC.

This clone was seen just once. The rearrangement joins TRBV4-1 to TRBJ2-3; TRBD2 aligns across 10 bases. Trimming took 8 bases from V and 2 from J; bases not matched to a gene: 16. Germline V gives CDR1 MGHRA, CDR2 YSYEKL. The CDR3 is 18 residues long. The CDR3 DNA follows: TGCGCCAGCGGGGAGAGGCCACTACTAGCGGGACCCACAGATACGCAGTATTTT. Translating gives CASGERPLLAGPTDTQYF.

The CDR3 loop reads CASSLLASYEQYF. The CDR3 DNA reads as TGTGCCAGCAGCTTGCTCGCCTCCTACGAGCAGTACTTC. This chain joins TRBV5-5 and TRBJ2-7; D remains ambiguous. The V end was cut by 1 base, the J end by 0 bases, with 5 bases between. CDR1 and CDR2 (germline): SGHKS, YYEKEE (reference sequence). CDR3 length: 13 residues.

The V and J genes are TRBV30 and TRBJ2-4; 9 bases agree with TRBD2. This CDR3 contains 14 residues. Germline CDR1 is GTSNPN and CDR2 is SVGIG (reference sequence). V was pared by 4 bases and J by 7 bases, with 8 bases of the junction left unmatched. The CDR3 bases are TGTGCCTGGACCCTCGCGGGAGGGCCGAACATTCAGTACTTC. Its translation is CAWTLAGGPNIQYF.

The V gene is TRBV9, the J gene TRBJ2-1, with 12 nucleotides matching TRBD1. Germline V gene data show CDR1 as SGDLS and CDR2 as YYNGEE. V shed 4 bases and J 6 bases; nucleotides not matched to a gene: 8. This CDR3 is built from 16 residues. The CDR3 loop reads CASSPWGQGAGNEQFF. As DNA, the CDR3 is TGTGCCAGCAGCCCTTGGGGACAGGGGGCAGGCAATGAGCAGTTCTTC.

The chain is built from TRBV28 and TRBJ2-7; the match to TRBD2 covers 16 bases. Per the germline V gene, CDR1 is MDHEN and CDR2 is SYDVKM. The CDR3 spans 17 residues. J gave up 3 bases and V 7 bases, and 9 bases lay outside the gene matches. Here the CDR3 reads CASIGTSGRGWNYEQYF. CDR3 nucleotide sequence: TGTGCCAGCATTGGGACTAGCGGGAGGGGCTGGAACTACGAGCAGTACTTC.